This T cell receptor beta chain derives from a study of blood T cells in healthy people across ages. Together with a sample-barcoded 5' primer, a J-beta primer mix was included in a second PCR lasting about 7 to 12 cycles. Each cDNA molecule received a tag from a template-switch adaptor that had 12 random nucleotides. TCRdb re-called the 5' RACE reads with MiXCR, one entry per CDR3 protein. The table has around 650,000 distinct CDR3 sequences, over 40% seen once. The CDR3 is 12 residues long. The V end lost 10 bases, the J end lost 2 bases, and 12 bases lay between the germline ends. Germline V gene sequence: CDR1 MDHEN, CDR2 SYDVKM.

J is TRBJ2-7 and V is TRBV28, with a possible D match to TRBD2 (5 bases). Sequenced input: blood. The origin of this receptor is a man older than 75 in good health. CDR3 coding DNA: TGTGCCACTACGCGGAGGCCCTACGAGCAGTACTTC. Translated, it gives CATTRRPYEQYF.